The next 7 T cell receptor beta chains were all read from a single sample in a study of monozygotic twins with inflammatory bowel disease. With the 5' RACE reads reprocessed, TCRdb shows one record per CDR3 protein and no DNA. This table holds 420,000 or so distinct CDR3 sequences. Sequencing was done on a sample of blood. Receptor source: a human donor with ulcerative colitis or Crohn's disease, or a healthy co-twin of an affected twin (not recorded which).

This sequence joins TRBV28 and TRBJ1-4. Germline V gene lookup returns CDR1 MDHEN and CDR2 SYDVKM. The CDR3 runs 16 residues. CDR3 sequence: CASSQGTDYRSEKLFF.

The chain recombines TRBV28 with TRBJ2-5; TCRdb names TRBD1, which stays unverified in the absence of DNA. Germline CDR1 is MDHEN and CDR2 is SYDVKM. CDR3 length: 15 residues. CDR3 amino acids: CASRLGTGDQETQYF.

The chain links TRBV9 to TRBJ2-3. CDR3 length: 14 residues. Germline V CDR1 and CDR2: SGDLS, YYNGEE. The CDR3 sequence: CASSVAISTDTQYF.

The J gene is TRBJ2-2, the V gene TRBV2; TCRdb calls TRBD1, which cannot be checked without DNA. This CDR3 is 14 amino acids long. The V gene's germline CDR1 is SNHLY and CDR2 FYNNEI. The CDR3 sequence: CASRSGHNTGELFF.

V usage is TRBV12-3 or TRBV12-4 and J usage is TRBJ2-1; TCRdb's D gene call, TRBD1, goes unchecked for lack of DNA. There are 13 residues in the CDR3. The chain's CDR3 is CASSSGRLDEQFF.

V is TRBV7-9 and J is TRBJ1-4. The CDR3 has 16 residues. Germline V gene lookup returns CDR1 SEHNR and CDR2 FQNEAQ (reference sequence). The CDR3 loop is CASSLRDWTTNEKLFF.

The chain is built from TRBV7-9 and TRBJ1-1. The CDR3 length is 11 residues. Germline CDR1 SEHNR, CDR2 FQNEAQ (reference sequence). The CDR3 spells CASSVQVGAFF.